Listed here is a single T cell receptor (beta chain). The antigen remains undetermined. Donors sampled were nominally healthy, though unrecorded immune exposures were likely. Researchers ran the PCR with 60 Vbeta and 13 Jbeta primers. Profiling relied on immunoSEQ multiplex PCR, and the TCRdb table lists in-frame clones only, not all of them. The sample yields roughly 180,000 clones, around 81% seen once. This sample stems from a study of cytomegalovirus exposure and HLA in healthy donors. Whole-study findings and limits: Among donors in an Asian-associated ancestry cluster, a later analysis reportedly found fewer N-insertions than the roughly 680-donor mean. Within an earlier analysis, most TCR beta V segments proved productive either about 90% or about 30% of the time.

The clonotype originates from a woman aged 18-29 years in good health and CMV-seropositive. What was sequenced was PBMCs.

In DNA, the CDR3 is TGTGCCAGCTCAAGAGCAGGGACAGCCTCCTACGAGCAGTACTTC. Protein sequence: CASSRAGTASYEQYF. V and J are TRBV18 and TRBJ2-7, with 7 bases lining up with TRBD1. The germline gives CDR1 KGHSH, CDR2 LQKENI. Germline trimming cut 5 bases from V and 0 bases from J; bases unmatched to any gene: 7. CDR3 size: 15 residues.